This T cell receptor (beta chain) came from a study of T cell repertoires in cytomegalovirus infection. Using its own MiXCR run on the reads, TCRdb lists one record per CDR3 protein. The sample includes approximately 1,000,000 distinct CDR3 sequences, approximately 33% of them seen just once. Deletions cut 5 bases from V and 2 bases from J, with 6 bases between. The CDR3 totals 12 residues. This clonotype was seen repeatedly, ten times or more. Antigen: not known. Sequencing used cultured CD8+ T cells from PBMCs, obtained from culture after CMV antigen stimulation. This chain joins TRBV12-3 or TRBV12-4 and TRBJ1-2; D unclear. This TCR was sampled from a human donor in good health (CMV status not recorded). Some clones in this sample may be carry-over from other donors' samples. The chain's CDR3 is CASSTANYGYTF. In DNA, the CDR3 is TGTGCCAGCAGTACGGCCAACTATGGCTACACCTTC.